A single sample gave rise to the 13 T cell receptor beta chains below, sequenced in a study of cytomegalovirus exposure and HLA in healthy donors. Here immunoSEQ multiplex PCR was the method, and the copy in TCRdb shows in-frame clones only, minus some. This repertoire shows around 80,000 clones, 90% to 95% found once; its top ten account for 0.55% to 0.75%. Sequenced material: PBMCs. The receptors were sampled from a woman aged 18-29 years in good health and CMV-seronegative.

V and J are TRBV5-1 and TRBJ2-3, with TRBD2 matching over 7 bases. CDR1 and CDR2 from the germline V gene are SGHRS and YFSETQ. J lost 2 bases, V lost 7 bases, and 7 bases had no gene match. This CDR3 comprises 14 residues. CDR3 coding DNA: TGCGCCAGCCGAGAGAGCGGGATCACAGATACGCAGTATTTT. Translated: CASRESGITDTQYF. Variable domain in full (rest from reference TRBV5-1 and TRBJ2-3): KAGVTQTPRYLIKTRGQQVTLSCSPISGHRSVSWYQQTPGQGLQFLFEYFSETQRNKGNFPGRFSGRQFSNSRSEMNVSTLELGDSALYLCASRESGITDTQYFGPGTRLTVL.

The chain combines TRBV10-3 with TRBJ2-7, with D possibly being TRBD1 (6 bases). Germline V gene lookup returns CDR1 ENHRY and CDR2 SYGVKD. This CDR3 spans 15 amino acids. The V gene lost 7 bases and the J gene lost 1 base, with 17 bases spanning the gap. The CDR3 spells CAIMGRDKGSYEQYF. The CDR3 nucleotides read TGTGCCATCATGGGCCGGGACAAGGGTTCCTACGAGCAGTACTTC.

The chain combines TRBV7-8 with TRBJ2-7; D remains ambiguous. Per the germline V gene, CDR1 is SGHVS and CDR2 is FQNEAQ. Trimming pared 3 bases from V and 10 bases from J, leaving 16 bases between. This CDR3 is 13 amino acids long. The CDR3 nucleotides read TGTGCCAGCAGCTTGAGACATCAGACCGGCCAGTACTTC. Translated, it gives CASSLRHQTGQYF.

The rearrangement uses TRBV7-7 and TRBJ2-3; 14 bases map to TRBD2. The CDR3 length is 16 residues. The germline CDR1 and CDR2 sequences are SSHAT and FNYEAQ (reference sequence). The V gene end was trimmed by 5 bases and the J gene end by 5 bases; junction bases not matched to a gene: 6. This chain's CDR3 is CASSMGLAGEGDTQYF. In DNA, the CDR3 is TGTGCCAGCAGCATGGGACTAGCGGGAGAAGGAGATACGCAGTATTTT.

The chain employs TRBV18 and TRBJ2-4; tentatively, D is TRBD2 (6 bases). Germline V CDR1 and CDR2: KGHSH, LQKENI. There are 13 residues in the CDR3. V lost 3 bases and J 10 bases, leaving 13 bases between the germline ends. The CDR3 DNA sequence: TGTGCCAGCTCACCCCCAGGACTACCTATTCAGTACTTC. This encodes CASSPPGLPIQYF.

This chain connects TRBV4-3 to TRBJ1-4; D remains unclear. Germline V lookup: CDR1 LGHNA, CDR2 YSLEER. Between the trimmed V and J ends, which lost 0 bases and 6 bases, there was a span of 11 bases. The CDR3 is 15 amino acids. Here the CDR3 reads CASSQESEVHEKLFF. The CDR3 DNA is TGCGCCAGCAGCCAAGAATCTGAGGTCCATGAAAAACTGTTTTTT.

CDR3 DNA sequence: TGTGCCAGCAGGGGGGGACAGGGGGTAGACGAGCAGTACTTC. As protein: CASRGGQGVDEQYF. The J gene is TRBJ2-7, the V gene TRBV2; TRBD1 matches 11 bases. Germline lookup yields CDR1 SNHLY and CDR2 FYNNEI. Unmatched junction bases numbered 6, after V lost 6 bases and J lost 5 bases. This CDR3 region has 14 residues.

The CDR3 nucleotides read TGTGCCAGTAGTAGACTAGCGGACCAAGAGACCCAGTACTTC. Its translation is CASSRLADQETQYF. J is TRBJ2-5 and V is TRBV19; 9 bases align to TRBD2. CDR3 size: 14 residues. J was trimmed by 0 bases and V by 4 bases; bases with no gene match: 0. CDR1 is LNHDA, CDR2 SQIVND, per germline (reference sequence).

The CDR3 spells CASSLVNLAGGGETQYF. CDR3 nucleotide sequence: TGCGCCAGCAGCTTGGTAAATCTAGCGGGAGGAGGAGAGACCCAGTACTTC. The chain combines TRBV5-1 with TRBJ2-5, with 11 bases fitting TRBD2. Germline V lookup: CDR1 SGHRS, CDR2 YFSETQ. V lost 0 bases, J lost 4 bases, and 8 bases stayed unmatched. The CDR3 contains 17 residues.

The chain combines TRBV4-1 with TRBJ1-1; D is uncertain. CDR1 is MGHRA, CDR2 YSYEKL, per germline. CDR3 length equals 13 residues. V was pared by 4 bases and J by 4 bases, with 10 bases between. The CDR3 DNA follows: TGCGCCAGCAGCCTGTTTGCGGGCACTGAAGCTTTCTTT. It specifies CASSLFAGTEAFF.

This chain joins TRBV10-2 and TRBJ2-3; 9 nucleotides match TRBD1. The CDR3 is 15 residues long. Germline V gives CDR1 WSHSY, CDR2 SAAADI. V shed 10 bases, J shed 4 bases, and the junction held 12 bases outside the gene matches. For the CDR3, the DNA is TGCGCCACCGCGGCAGGGACAGGGAGGGCAGATACGCAGTATTTT. Its translation: CATAAGTGRADTQYF.

The chain couples TRBV5-4 to TRBJ2-3; D is possibly TRBD2 (6 bases). Germline CDR1 reads SGHNT; CDR2 reads YYREEE (reference sequence). CDR3 size: 15 residues. V lost 4 bases to trimming and J lost 2 bases, with 14 bases between them. The CDR3 sequence is CASSATGLPTDTQYF. In DNA, the CDR3 is TGTGCCAGCAGCGCGACGGGACTTCCCACAGATACGCAGTATTTT. The full variable domain, with the rest looked up from reference TRBV5-4 and TRBJ2-3, is ETGVTQSPTHLIKTRGQQVTLRCSSQSGHNTVSWYQQALGQGPQFIFQYYREEENGRGNFPPRFSGLQFPNYSSELNVNALELDDSALYLCASSATGLPTDTQYFGPGTRLTVL.

The V and J genes are TRBV20-1 and TRBJ1-1; 7 bases align to TRBD1. V was pared by 5 bases and J by 7 bases, with 1 base of the junction left unmatched. CDR3 length equals 10 residues. Germline V gene lookup returns CDR1 DFQATT and CDR2 SNEGSKA (reference sequence). CDR3 nucleotide sequence: TGCAGTGCTCGGACAGGTGAAGCTTTCTTT. This codes for CSARTGEAFF.